The clone carrying this TCR beta chain came up many times. The record originates from a study of regulatory T cells in long-lasting Graves disease. This CDR3 comprises 14 residues. Per germline, CDR1 MNHEY and CDR2 SVGEGT. With V trimmed by 5 bases and J by 7 bases, 6 bases remained unmatched. Sequencing libraries for TCR beta were prepared with iRepertoire HTBI primers and Arm-PCR of CDR3 regions. TCRdb analysed the multiplex PCR reads with MiXCR anew, one entry per CDR3 protein. The sample includes about 400,000 distinct CDR3 sequences, less than 25% seen only once; the top ten take around 21%. The time point: persistent/refractory GD, antithyroid drugs over 5 years with positive TRAb. After RNA was extracted from PBMCs, the TCR library was made from it.

Specimen: peripheral blood mononuclear cells (PBMCs), collected when the disease was refractory, from a patient treated with antithyroid drugs. The chain couples TRBV6-2 or TRBV6-3 to TRBJ1-4; 8 bases fit TRBD1. The source is a female donor with Graves disease. CDR3 sequence: CASSQGTGSEKLFF. The CDR3, as DNA: TGTGCCAGCAGTCAAGGGACAGGAAGTGAAAAACTGTTTTTT.